The present T cell receptor (beta chain) was sequenced within a study of PD-1 blockade in classical Hodgkin lymphoma. Points from the study as a whole: Similar baseline diversity was found in complete responders and newly diagnosed patients.

The patients all showed relapse after autologous stem cell transplantation, while their brentuximab vedotin exposure varied. Best response was recorded as complete response, partial response or progressive disease. The CDR3 runs to 16 residues. Concerning this clone: The antigen is undetermined.

Libraries were prepared by immunoSEQ multiplex PCR; TCRdb keeps only in-frame clonotypes and omits some of them. The repertoire has approximately 160,000 clones, approximately 72% of them found once; the top ten carry 9.2%. This sample comprised peripheral blood mononuclear cells (PBMCs), obtained before the second cycle of nivolumab. The receptor was isolated from a human donor with classical Hodgkin lymphoma. The rearrangement uses TRBV21-1 and TRBJ2-7; the tabulated D call, TRBD1, remains unverified against the DNA. TRBV21-1 is tagged as a pseudogene. The CDR3 DNA is TGTGCCAGCAGGCGGGACAGGGAGGGGCTTATGTACGAGCAGTACTTC. Translation: CASRRDREGLMYEQYF.